Listed here is a single TCR beta chain. What it binds is not known. BIOMED2 TRB-A/B primer pools were used in multiplex TRB PCR. TCRdb used MiXCR to reprocess the multiplex PCR reads, holding one entry per CDR3 protein. The table includes more than 7,500 distinct CDR3 sequences, around 31% detected once. The CDR3 covers 18 residues. TRB was amplified from about 250-500 ng of blood genomic DNA. The entry originates in a study of T and B cells in COVID-19 patients. Across the study: Active-infection patients were older, median around 62 years, than recovered patients, median about 34 years. Whole-study findings and limits: Clonality of TRB repertoires was high in active COVID-19; recovery brought above-healthy diversity and richness. Patients with COVID-19 reportedly showed strongly skewed T cell receptor beta variable and joining gene usage.

The receptor was isolated from a human donor with active COVID-19. The rearrangement joins TRBV21-1 to TRBJ1-5; the table's D call of TRBD1 was not tested on the DNA. TRBV21-1 is shown as a pseudogene. The sequenced sample consisted of blood. This CDR3 reads CASSKIRREGICNQPQHF. The CDR3 DNA is TGTGCCAGCAGCAAAATCCGAAGAGAGGGGATTTGCAATCAGCCCCAGCATTTT.